What follows are 21 T cell receptor beta chains derived from one specimen sequenced in a study of regulatory T cells in long-lasting Graves disease. As for time point: persistent/refractory GD, antithyroid drugs over 5 years with positive TRAb. Preparation of the TCR library used RNA extracted from PBMCs. Arm-PCR of CDR3 regions with iRepertoire HTBI primers generated TCR beta libraries. TCRdb ran MiXCR on the multiplex PCR reads and lists one entry per CDR3 protein. This sample has around 400,000 distinct CDR3 sequences, with around 22% found just once. The sample here was peripheral blood mononuclear cells (PBMCs), taken when the disease was refractory, from a patient treated with antithyroid drugs. The receptors were sampled from a female donor with Graves disease.

This clonotype was observed a few times. V usage is TRBV29-1 and J usage is TRBJ1-1; the match to TRBD1 covers 7 bases. Trimming removed 0 bases from V and 5 bases from J; junction bases left unmatched: 6. Germline CDR1 reads SQVTM; CDR2 reads ANQGSEA. CDR3 length: 14 residues. For the CDR3, the DNA is TGCAGCGTTGAAGAAAAACAGGGGCGTACTGAAGCTTTCTTT. Protein: CSVEEKQGRTEAFF.

This clonotype came up many times. Germline is not matched at one junction end, which may reflect a read error. The rearrangement uses TRBV7-2 and TRBJ2-7; D gene ambiguous. This CDR3 region has 12 residues. CDR1 and CDR2 from the germline V gene are SGHTA and FQGNSA. CDR3 loop: CASSLVPYEQYF. The CDR3, as DNA: TGTGCCAGCAGTTTAGTGCCTTACGAGCAGTACTTC.

This clonotype was seen more than once but under ten times. J is TRBJ2-7 and V is TRBV7-2; 10 bases line up with TRBD2. The CDR3 contains 18 residues. The germline gives CDR1 SGHTA, CDR2 FQGNSA. Trimming at V came to 1 base and at J to 1 base, leaving 10 bases not matched to a gene. CDR3 amino acids: CASSLDAMGLAISYEQYF. In DNA, the CDR3 is TGTGCCAGCAGCTTAGATGCCATGGGACTAGCGATATCCTACGAGCAGTACTTC.

The CDR3 protein is CASSLGASGRAHEQYF. In DNA form, the CDR3 reads TGTGCCAGCAGCTTAGGGGCTAGCGGGAGGGCCCACGAGCAGTACTTC. This rearrangement joins TRBV7-9 to TRBJ2-7, with 12 bases identical to TRBD2. Germline assignment: CDR1 SEHNR and CDR2 FQNEAQ (reference sequence). This CDR3 is built from 16 residues. The V and J ends lost 1 base and 5 bases, in that order; junction bases with no gene match: 6.

The CDR3 loop is CASSLVRVSSYNEQFF. CDR3 DNA sequence: TGCGCCAGCAGCTTGGTCCGGGTTAGCTCCTACAATGAGCAGTTCTTC. The chain is built from TRBV5-1 and TRBJ2-1; D remains unclear. Germline lookup yields CDR1 SGHRS and CDR2 YFSETQ. Trimming removed 0 bases from V and 0 bases from J, with 10 bases in between. The CDR3 extends over 16 amino acids.

The table lists this clonotype with a few counts. The chain uses TRBV27 and TRBJ2-6; D is uncertain. Germline-derived CDR1 and CDR2 are MNHEY and SMNVEV (reference sequence). The CDR3 is made up of 18 amino acids. With 2 bases removed from V and 0 bases from J, the gap between germline ends came to 14 bases. The CDR3 sequence: CASSLRAILGSGANVLTF. DNA for the CDR3: TGTGCCAGCAGTTTAAGGGCCATCCTCGGCTCTGGGGCCAACGTCCTGACTTTC.

A few counts support this clonotype. The rearrangement links TRBV19 to TRBJ1-2, with D hard to call. The CDR3 sequence is 11 residues long. CDR1 is LNHDA, CDR2 SQIVND, per germline (reference sequence). V gave up 4 bases and J gave up 7 bases, with 7 bases separating them. The CDR3 nucleotides are TGTGCCAGTAGTACAGGTGGTGGCTACACCTTC. Protein product: CASSTGGGYTF.

The gene calls are TRBV6-2 or TRBV6-3 and TRBJ2-1; possible D gene TRBD2, 5 bases. The CDR3 contains 15 residues. Germline CDR1 reads MNHEY; CDR2 reads SVGEGT. Trimming left V 6 bases short and J 6 bases short, with 18 bases between. The CDR3 DNA is TGTGCCAGCAGCCCCTTGCCGGGAACGTTCAATGAGCAGTTCTTC. This sequence encodes CASSPLPGTFNEQFF.

This clonotype turned up a few times. J is TRBJ1-2 and V is TRBV5-4; the D gene is possibly TRBD1 (5 bases). The CDR3 consists of 14 residues. V dropped 4 bases and J dropped 8 bases, with 18 bases sitting between them. CDR1 and CDR2 from the germline V gene are SGHNT and YYREEE (reference sequence). Here the CDR3 DNA reads TGTGCCAGCAGCCCACCGTCAGGGCTGGGGGGCTACACCTTC. It specifies CASSPPSGLGGYTF.

This clonotype was seen a few times. The rearrangement joins TRBV6-2 or TRBV6-3 to TRBJ2-7; 13 bases line up with TRBD2. The CDR3 is 14 amino acids. Germline lookup yields CDR1 MNHEY and CDR2 SVGEGT. V was clipped by 2 bases and J by 7 bases; unmatched bases: 2. CDR3 protein: CASSYRLAGGEQYF. For the CDR3, the DNA is TGTGCCAGCAGTTACAGACTAGCGGGAGGTGAGCAGTACTTC.

This sequence joins TRBV5-1 and TRBJ1-2; 9 bases are shared with TRBD1. Unmatched junction bases numbered 11, after V lost 4 bases and J lost 7 bases. The germline CDR1 and CDR2 sequences are SGHRS and YFSETQ. The CDR3 has 15 amino acids. The CDR3 DNA is TGCGCCAGCAGCGACACGACAGGGGGAACTGGTGGCTACACCTTC. Translating it yields CASSDTTGGTGGYTF. Full variable domain (rest looked up from reference TRBV5-1 and TRBJ1-2): KAGVTQTPRYLIKTRGQQVTLSCSPISGHRSVSWYQQTPGQGLQFLFEYFSETQRNKGNFPGRFSGRQFSNSRSEMNVSTLELGDSALYLCASSDTTGGTGGYTFGSGTRLTVV.

This clonotype was seen ten or more times. The chain is built from TRBV20-1 and TRBJ1-2; 7 bases line up with TRBD1. Germline trimming cut 4 bases from V and 0 bases from J; bases unmatched to any gene: 2. The CDR3 runs 13 residues. Per germline, CDR1 DFQATT and CDR2 SNEGSKA (reference sequence). DNA of the CDR3: TGCAGTGCTACAGGACAGGCTAACTATGGCTACACCTTC. Protein sequence: CSATGQANYGYTF.

The chain joins TRBV3-1 to TRBJ1-1; possible D gene TRBD1, 5 bases. This CDR3 has 15 residues. Looked up from germline, CDR1 is LGHDT and CDR2 is YNNKEL (reference sequence). Trimming took off 4 bases at V and 0 bases at J, with 12 bases between the two ends. The CDR3 here is CASSPQGSMNTEAFF. The CDR3 DNA sequence: TGTGCCAGCAGCCCCCAGGGCTCTATGAACACTGAAGCTTTCTTT.

At least ten counts were recorded for this clonotype. Germline is not matched at one junction end, which may reflect a read error. The V gene is TRBV6-2 or TRBV6-3, the J gene TRBJ1-4; 7 nucleotides line up with TRBD1. CDR3 length: 15 residues. Germline V gene lookup returns CDR1 MNHEY and CDR2 SVGEGT. The CDR3 DNA follows: TGTGCCAGCAGCTACTCCGGGACAGCTAATGAAAAACTGTTTTTT. It yields the protein CASSYSGTANEKLFF.

The rearrangement links TRBV5-1 to TRBJ2-7; perhaps TRBD1 as D (5 bases). The CDR3 has 17 residues. Looked up from germline, CDR1 is SGHRS and CDR2 is YFSETQ. V dropped 3 bases and J dropped 1 base, with 20 bases sitting between them. DNA of the CDR3: TGCGCCAGCAGCTATATGACAGCAGGAGCAGTTTCCTACGAGCAGTACTTC. The encoded protein is CASSYMTAGAVSYEQYF.

Many counts were recorded for this clonotype. The V and J genes are TRBV5-5 and TRBJ1-1; D unclear. From germline, CDR1 is SGHKS and CDR2 YYEKEE (reference sequence). The V and J ends lost 5 bases and 3 bases respectively, with 11 bases between them. This CDR3 has 13 residues. CDR3 sequence: CASSSTGDTEAFF. The CDR3 DNA follows: TGTGCCAGCAGTTCAACCGGGGACACTGAAGCTTTCTTT.

V gene TRBV6-1 combines with J gene TRBJ2-7, with D tentatively TRBD2 (5 bases). Deletions cut 7 bases from V and 2 bases from J, with 12 bases between. The CDR3 totals 13 residues. From germline, CDR1 is MNHNS and CDR2 SASEGT. This chain's CDR3 is CASNRDPAYEQYF. The CDR3, as DNA: TGTGCCAGCAATCGGGATCCGGCCTACGAGCAGTACTTC.

With regard to this clonotype: Since a much larger clone is just one base distant, this may be a read error. V usage is TRBV11-3 and J usage is TRBJ1-1; D is possibly TRBD1 (5 bases). The germline gives CDR1 SGHNT, CDR2 YENEEA. This CDR3 region has 14 residues. CDR3 DNA sequence: TGTGCCAGCAGCCTAAGGTCCCGTGGGACTGGAGCTTTCTTT. As protein: CASSLRSRGTGAFF.

The rearrangement links TRBV6-2 or TRBV6-3 to TRBJ1-5; no clear D. CDR1 MNHEY and CDR2 SVGEGT come from the germline V gene. Trimming pared 0 bases from V and 5 bases from J, leaving 8 bases between. The CDR3 is made up of 14 amino acids. CDR3 nucleotide sequence: TGTGCCAGCAGTTACTCTAGCCGTGATCAGCCCCAGCATTTT. Translation gives CASSYSSRDQPQHF.

This clonotype showed up many times. V and J are TRBV12-3 or TRBV12-4 and TRBJ2-7; 12 nucleotides match TRBD2. J lost 2 bases, V lost 3 bases, and 2 bases had no gene match. CDR3 length equals 15 residues. The CDR3 DNA is TGTGCCAGCAGTTTCCTAGCGGGGGGGACCTACGAGCAGTACTTC. Amino acid sequence: CASSFLAGGTYEQYF.

There are many counts of this clonotype. The chain has TRBV2 and TRBJ1-5; D gene ambiguous. Trimming took 6 bases from V and 0 from J, leaving 6 bases between them. CDR1 and CDR2 from the germline V gene are SNHLY and FYNNEI. The CDR3 spans 13 residues. This CDR3 is CASRLDSNQPQHF. CDR3 DNA: TGTGCCAGCAGGTTGGATAGCAATCAGCCCCAGCATTTT.